A selection of T cell receptor beta chains follows, all from one sample in a study of blood T cells in healthy people across ages. TCRdb redid the calling of the 5' RACE reads with MiXCR, one entry per CDR3 protein. The data contain 800,000 to 950,000 distinct CDR3 sequences, about 29% of them seen just once; the ten biggest clones take up around 9.6%. These data were also filed under a second study, of T cells of mothers and their children.

The sample consisted of blood. Receptors were obtained from a woman aged 40 to 50 in good health. CDR3s include the opening cysteine and the closing phenylalanine or tryptophan. The D gene is left open where the match is weak. Size tells how often a clone was seen (once, few, many) or the class of an expanded clone, and some rows leave it out.

TRBJ2-7 TRBV20-1 . few CSASFLNRGEQYF TGCAGTGCTAGTTTCCTAAATAGAGGCGAGCAGTACTTC
TRBJ2-1 TRBV14 . . CASSSYRDSNEQFF TGTGCCAGCAGCTCGTACAGGGATAGCAATGAGCAGTTCTTC
TRBJ1-4 TRBV25-1 TRBD1 . CASSSRDRPKLFF TGTGCCAGCAGCTCTCGGGACAGGCCGAAACTGTTTTTT
TRBJ2-7 TRBV7-2 . . CASTLGTPSYEQYF TGTGCCAGCACCCTCGGGACACCGTCCTACGAGCAGTACTTC
TRBJ2-5 TRBV7-9 TRBD1 . CAGSLSSQQGVETQYF TGTGCCGGCAGCTTAAGTTCCCAACAGGGGGTCGAGACCCAGTACTTC
TRBJ2-7 TRBV3-1 . many CASSHPGSPEEQYF TGTGCCAGCAGTCACCCCGGGAGCCCAGAGGAGCAGTACTTC
TRBJ2-1 TRBV3-1 . . CASSQDKGQEFF TGTGCCAGCAGCCAAGATAAAGGACAAGAGTTCTTC
TRBJ2-7 TRBV20-1 TRBD2 many CSAKVAGGPYEQYF TGCAGTGCGAAGGTAGCGGGGGGGCCCTACGAGCAGTACTTC
TRBJ1-2 TRBV20-1 . few CSASGQSHYGYTF TGCAGTGCTAGCGGACAGAGCCACTATGGCTACACCTTC
TRBJ1-2 TRBV7-2 . . CVSSLNYGYTF TGTGTCAGCAGCTTGAACTATGGCTACACCTTC
TRBJ1-2 TRBV28 . . CASTLGPLNQYYGYTF TGTGCCAGCACCCTGGGGCCGCTGAACCAATACTATGGCTACACCTTC
TRBJ2-1 TRBV13 . . CASSPRQPTTDEQFF TGTGCCAGCAGCCCTAGACAGCCTACTACGGATGAGCAGTTCTTC
TRBJ2-7 TRBV7-8 TRBD1 many CASSYGTGTGNEQYF TGTGCCAGCAGCTACGGGACGGGGACAGGGAACGAGCAGTACTTC
TRBJ2-7 TRBV12-3/TRBV12-4 . . CASSPRLGPSYEQYF TGTGCCAGCAGTCCCCGCTTGGGCCCCTCCTACGAGCAGTACTTC
TRBJ2-5 TRBV7-2 . few CASSLGSLRGGETQYF TGTGCCAGCAGCTTAGGAAGCCTGAGGGGTGGAGAGACCCAGTACTTC
TRBJ1-1 TRBV24-1 . . CATSDGRNTEAFF TGTGCCACCAGTGATGGTCGGAACACTGAAGCTTTCTTT
TRBJ2-7 TRBV12-3/TRBV12-4 . few CASSPGGYTYEQYF TGTGCCAGCAGCCCCGGGGGCTATACCTACGAGCAGTACTTC
TRBJ2-3 TRBV12-3/TRBV12-4 TRBD1 . CASSLTGRATTDTQYF TGTGCCAGCAGTTTGACAGGGAGAGCGACCACAGATACGCAGTATTTT
TRBJ2-4 TRBV7-9 . . CASSLDGLSYNEQYF TGTGCCAGCAGCTTAGACGGGCTCTCCTACAATGAGCAGTACTTC
TRBJ2-3 TRBV27 TRBD1 few CASSSWTGGTDTQYF TGTGCCAGCAGCTCCTGGACAGGGGGCACAGATACGCAGTATTTT
TRBJ1-2 TRBV7-6 . many CASSPDESNYGYTF TGTGCCAGCAGCCCGGACGAAAGCAACTATGGCTACACCTTC
TRBJ1-2 TRBV20-1 . few CSAKTPGYGYTF TGCAGTGCTAAGACACCGGGCTATGGCTACACCTTC
TRBJ2-7 TRBV28 TRBD1 many CASSRTGGGYEQYF TGTGCCAGCAGTCGGACAGGGGGTGGGTACGAGCAGTACTTC
TRBJ1-2 TRBV20-1 . . CSARDLRAAYGYTF TGCAGTGCTAGAGATCTTCGGGCAGCCTATGGCTACACCTTC
TRBJ2-7 TRBV5-1 . many CASSQNRETYEQYF TGCGCCAGCAGCCAGAACCGGGAAACCTACGAGCAGTACTTC
TRBJ2-6 TRBV7-9 . . CANSFSREANVLTF TGTGCCAACAGCTTTTCCAGGGAGGCCAACGTCCTGACTTTC
TRBJ2-1 TRBV29-1 TRBD1 few CSGTLGQHNVEQFF TGCAGCGGGACCCTGGGACAGCACAATGTTGAGCAGTTCTTC
TRBJ2-1 TRBV7-2 . . CASRLTPGRGYNEQFF TGTGCCAGCAGACTTACTCCGGGACGGGGATACAATGAGCAGTTCTTC
TRBJ2-7 TRBV6-5 . many CASRVGSAYEQYF TGTGCCAGCAGGGTCGGGAGCGCCTACGAGCAGTACTTC
TRBJ2-7 TRBV5-1 . many CASSLVGDYEQYF TGCGCCAGCAGCTTGGTTGGGGACTACGAGCAGTACTTC
TRBJ2-1 TRBV28 . few CASSLLGGPGNEQFF TGTGCCAGCAGTTTACTGGGGGGGCCTGGGAATGAGCAGTTCTTC
TRBJ1-1 TRBV7-2 . few CASSLVPQGLNTEAFF TGTGCCAGCAGCTTAGTCCCCCAGGGCCTGAACACTGAAGCTTTCTTT
TRBJ1-1 TRBV28 TRBD1 . CASSWDSRAFF TGTGCCAGCAGTTGGGACAGTCGGGCTTTCTTT
TRBJ1-2 TRBV27 TRBD1 . CASSPGDRLLYGYTF TGTGCCAGCAGTCCCGGGGACAGGTTACTCTATGGCTACACCTTC
TRBJ2-5 TRBV7-2 . many CASSLGYGLETQYF TGTGCCAGCAGCTTAGGGTACGGATTAGAGACCCAGTACTTC
TRBJ1-1 TRBV11-2 TRBD1 few CASRKPGQGYWTEAFF TGTGCCAGCAGAAAACCGGGACAGGGGTACTGGACTGAAGCTTTCTTT
TRBJ1-2 TRBV29-1 TRBD1 few CSGDRGDYGYTF TGCAGCGGGGACAGGGGGGACTATGGCTACACCTTC